The present T cell receptor (beta chain) was sequenced within a study of neoadjuvant anti-PD-1 for oral cavity cancer. Study overall: Before surgery, most patients got three to four biweekly 3 mg/kg nivolumab doses.

This CDR3 has 13 residues. Germline CDR1 and CDR2: SQVTM and ANQGSEA. V was shortened by 7 bases and J by 0 bases, with 12 bases between the two germline ends. In the case of this clone: Its matching antigen is unknown.

Stage II-IVA oral cavity squamous cell carcinoma was new and untreated by systemic or radiation therapy. Only in-frame clones appear in the TCRdb table, and some are missing; sequencing was by immunoSEQ multiplex PCR. The sample has 50,000 to 65,000 clones, more than 60% seen once. Study-wide points: Pretreatment Treg/Th17 ratio correlated inversely with post-treatment tumor clonality.

The rearrangement uses TRBV29-1 and TRBJ1-1; D uncertain. The source of this sequence is a person aged 35-79 years with oral cavity squamous cell carcinoma. Source: PBMCs, taken before nivolumab (anti-PD-1) treatment. CDR3 protein: CSALTGMNTEAFF. The CDR3 coding sequence is TGCAGCGCCCTGACTGGCATGAACACTGAAGCTTTCTTT.